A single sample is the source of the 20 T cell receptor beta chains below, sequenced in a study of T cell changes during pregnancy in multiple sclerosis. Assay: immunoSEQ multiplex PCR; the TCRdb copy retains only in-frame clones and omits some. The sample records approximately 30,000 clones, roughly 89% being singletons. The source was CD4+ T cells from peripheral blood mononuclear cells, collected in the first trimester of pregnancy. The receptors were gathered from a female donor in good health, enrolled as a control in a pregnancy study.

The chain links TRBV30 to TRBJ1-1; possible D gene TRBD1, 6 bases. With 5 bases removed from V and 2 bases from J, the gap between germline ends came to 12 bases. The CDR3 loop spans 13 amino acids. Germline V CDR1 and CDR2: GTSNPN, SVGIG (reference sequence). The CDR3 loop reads CAWGDTANTEAFF. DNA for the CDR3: TGTGCCTGGGGGGACACCGCAAACACTGAAGCTTTCTTT.

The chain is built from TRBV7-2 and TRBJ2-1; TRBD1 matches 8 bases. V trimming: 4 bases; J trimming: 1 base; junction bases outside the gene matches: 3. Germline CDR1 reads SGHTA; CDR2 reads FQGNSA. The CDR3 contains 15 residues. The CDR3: CASSSRDRSYNEQFF. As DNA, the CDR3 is TGTGCCAGCAGCTCAAGGGACAGGTCCTACAATGAGCAGTTCTTC.

The CDR3 DNA reads TGTGCCAGCAGTTACAGGGGGAACACTGAAGCTTTCTTT. Protein sequence: CASSYRGNTEAFF. J is TRBJ1-1 and V is TRBV27, with 7 bases identical to TRBD1. Germline values: CDR1 MNHEY, CDR2 SMNVEV (reference sequence). Losses at the gene ends were 4 bases for V and 1 base for J; bases not matched to a gene: 0. The CDR3 loop spans 13 amino acids.

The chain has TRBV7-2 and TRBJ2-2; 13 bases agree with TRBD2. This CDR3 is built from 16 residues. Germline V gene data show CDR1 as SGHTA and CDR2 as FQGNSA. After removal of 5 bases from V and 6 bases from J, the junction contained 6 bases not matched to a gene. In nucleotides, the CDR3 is TGTGCCAGCAGCCAAACTAGCGGGAGGGCCTCCGGGGAGCTGTTTTTT. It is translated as CASSQTSGRASGELFF.

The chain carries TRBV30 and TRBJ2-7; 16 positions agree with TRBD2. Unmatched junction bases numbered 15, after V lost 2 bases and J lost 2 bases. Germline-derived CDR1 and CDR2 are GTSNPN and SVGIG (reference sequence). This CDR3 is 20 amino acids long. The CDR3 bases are TGTGCCTGGAGTCCTCCCCAGGGACTAGCGGGGGGGCCGTTCCCCTACGAGCAGTACTTC. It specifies CAWSPPQGLAGGPFPYEQYF.

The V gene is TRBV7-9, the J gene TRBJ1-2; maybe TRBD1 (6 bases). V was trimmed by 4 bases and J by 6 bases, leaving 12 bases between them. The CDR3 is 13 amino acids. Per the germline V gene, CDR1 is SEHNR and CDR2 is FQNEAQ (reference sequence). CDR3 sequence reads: CASSSTGPNGYTF. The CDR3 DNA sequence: TGTGCCAGCAGCTCAACAGGGCCCAATGGCTACACCTTC.

CDR3 sequence reads: CASSYGQVVYYGYTF. The CDR3, as DNA: TGTGCCAGCAGCTATGGACAGGTAGTTTACTATGGCTACACCTTC. The chain is built from TRBV5-8 and TRBJ1-2, with 7 bases that match TRBD1. Germline CDR1 and CDR2: SGHTS and YDEGEE. The ends lost 3 bases at V and 3 bases at J; junction bases unmatched: 8. This CDR3 comprises 15 residues. Filled out from reference TRBV5-8 and TRBJ1-2, the complete variable domain reads EAGVTQSPTHLIKTRGQQATLRCSPISGHTSVYWYQQALGLGLQFLLWYDEGEERNRGNFPPRFSGRQFPNYSSELNVNALELEDSALYLCASSYGQVVYYGYTFGSGTRLTVV.

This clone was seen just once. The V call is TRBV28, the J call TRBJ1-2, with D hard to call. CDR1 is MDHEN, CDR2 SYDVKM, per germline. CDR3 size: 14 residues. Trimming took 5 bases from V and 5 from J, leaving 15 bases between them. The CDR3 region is CASSEGTPRYGYTF. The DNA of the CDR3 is TGTGCCAGCAGTGAAGGCACCCCTAGGTATGGCTACACCTTC.

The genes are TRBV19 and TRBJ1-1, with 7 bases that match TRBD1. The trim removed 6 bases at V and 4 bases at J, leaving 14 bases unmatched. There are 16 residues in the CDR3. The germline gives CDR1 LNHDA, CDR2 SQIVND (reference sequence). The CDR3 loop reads CASRERGTAAPTEAFF. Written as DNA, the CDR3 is TGTGCCAGTAGGGAGAGAGGGACAGCGGCTCCCACTGAAGCTTTCTTT.

CDR3 sequence reads: CATSRSGDAFF. CDR3 nucleotide sequence: TGTGCCACCAGCAGATCAGGTGATGCTTTCTTT. The gene calls are TRBV15 and TRBJ1-1; D is ambiguous. The germline CDR1 and CDR2 sequences are LNHNV and YYDKDF (reference sequence). This CDR3 spans 11 amino acids. V was cut by 2 bases and J by 11 bases, with 9 bases left in between.

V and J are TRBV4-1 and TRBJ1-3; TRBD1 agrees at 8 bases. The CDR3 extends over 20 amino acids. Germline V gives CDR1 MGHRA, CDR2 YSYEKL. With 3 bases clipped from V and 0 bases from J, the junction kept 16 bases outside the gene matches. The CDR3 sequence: CASSQGPGQARFSSGNTIYF. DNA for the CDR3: TGCGCCAGCAGCCAGGGTCCGGGACAGGCCCGCTTTAGCTCTGGAAACACCATATATTTT.

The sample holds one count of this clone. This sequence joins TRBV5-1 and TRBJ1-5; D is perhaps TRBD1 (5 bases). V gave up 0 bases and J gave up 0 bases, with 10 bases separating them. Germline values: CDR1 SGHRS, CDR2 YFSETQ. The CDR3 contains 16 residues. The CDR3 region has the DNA TGCGCCAGCAGCTTGGGTTCGGGGGGTAGCAATCAGCCCCAGCATTTT. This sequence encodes CASSLGSGGSNQPQHF.

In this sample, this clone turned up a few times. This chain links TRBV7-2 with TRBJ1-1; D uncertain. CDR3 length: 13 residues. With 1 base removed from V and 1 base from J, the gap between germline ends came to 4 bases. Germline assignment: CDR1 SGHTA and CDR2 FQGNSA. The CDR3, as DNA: TGTGCCAGCAGCTTAGAACAGAACACTGAAGCTTTCTTT. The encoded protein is CASSLEQNTEAFF.

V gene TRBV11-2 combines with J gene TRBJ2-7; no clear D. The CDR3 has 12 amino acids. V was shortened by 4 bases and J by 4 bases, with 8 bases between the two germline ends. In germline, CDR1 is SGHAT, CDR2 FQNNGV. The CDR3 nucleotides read TGTGCCAGCAGCTCCATTTCATACGAGCAGTACTTC. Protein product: CASSSISYEQYF.

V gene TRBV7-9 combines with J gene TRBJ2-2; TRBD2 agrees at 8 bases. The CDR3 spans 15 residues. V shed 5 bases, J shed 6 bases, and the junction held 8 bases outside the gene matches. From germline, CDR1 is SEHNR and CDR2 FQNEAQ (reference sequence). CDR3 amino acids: CASSRRGGLAGELFF. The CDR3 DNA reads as TGTGCCAGCAGCCGTCGGGGGGGCCTTGCCGGGGAGCTGTTTTTT.

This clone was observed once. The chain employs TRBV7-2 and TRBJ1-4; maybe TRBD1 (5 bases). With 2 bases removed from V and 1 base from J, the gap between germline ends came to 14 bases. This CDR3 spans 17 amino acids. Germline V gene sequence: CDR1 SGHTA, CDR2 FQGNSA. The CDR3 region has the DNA TGTGCCAGCAGCTTATTAAGGGGCGGGGGAACTAATGAAAAACTGTTTTTT. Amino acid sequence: CASSLLRGGGTNEKLFF.

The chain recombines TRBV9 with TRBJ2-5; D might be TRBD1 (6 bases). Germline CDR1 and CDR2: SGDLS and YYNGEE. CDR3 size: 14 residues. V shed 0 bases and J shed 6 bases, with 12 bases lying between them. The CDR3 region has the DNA TGTGCCAGCAGCGTAGCGTGGGGACAACAGACCCAGTACTTC. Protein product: CASSVAWGQQTQYF.

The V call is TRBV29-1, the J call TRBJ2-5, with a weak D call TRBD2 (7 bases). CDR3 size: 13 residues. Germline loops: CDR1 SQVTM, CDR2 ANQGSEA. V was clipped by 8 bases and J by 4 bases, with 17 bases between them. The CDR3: CSFRRGPRETQYF. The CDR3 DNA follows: TGCAGCTTTCGGCGGGGGCCGAGAGAGACCCAGTACTTC.

The CDR3 loop is CSVDFVAEAFF. Here the CDR3 DNA reads TGCAGCGTTGACTTTGTAGCTGAAGCTTTCTTT. The chain recombines TRBV29-1 with TRBJ1-1; no firm D call. CDR1 and CDR2 (germline): SQVTM, ANQGSEA. The CDR3 covers 11 residues. V lost 3 bases and J 6 bases, leaving 8 bases between the germline ends. The variable domain in full, completed from reference TRBV29-1 and TRBJ1-1, reads SAVISQKPSRDICQRGTSLTIQCQVDSQVTMMFWYRQQPGQSLTLIATANQGSEATYESGFVIDKFPISRPNLTFSTLTVSNMSPEDSSIYLCSVDFVAEAFFGQGTRLTVV.

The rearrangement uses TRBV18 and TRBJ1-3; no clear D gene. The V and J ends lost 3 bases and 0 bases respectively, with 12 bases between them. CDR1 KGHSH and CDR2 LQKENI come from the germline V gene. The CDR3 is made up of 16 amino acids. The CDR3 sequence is CASSPVDTSSGNTIYF. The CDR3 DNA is TGTGCCAGCTCACCCGTCGACACGAGCTCTGGAAACACCATATATTTT.